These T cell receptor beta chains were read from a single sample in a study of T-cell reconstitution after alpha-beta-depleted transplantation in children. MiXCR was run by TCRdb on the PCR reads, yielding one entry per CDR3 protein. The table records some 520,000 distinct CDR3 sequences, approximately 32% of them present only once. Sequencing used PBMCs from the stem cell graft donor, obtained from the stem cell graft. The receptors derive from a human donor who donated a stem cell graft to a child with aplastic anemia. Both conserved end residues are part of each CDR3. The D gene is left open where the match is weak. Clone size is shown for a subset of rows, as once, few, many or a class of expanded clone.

cdr3_aa: CASSRLVLQGRELFF; cdr3_nt: TGTGCCAGCAGCCGCTTAGTCCTACAGGGTCGGGAGCTGTTTTTT; j_call: TRBJ2-2; v_call: TRBV6-2/TRBV6-3; cdr3_length: 15; clone_size: -; d_call: -
cdr3_aa: CASSYPGTYEQYF; cdr3_nt: TGCGCCAGCAGCTATCCAGGTACCTACGAGCAGTACTTC; j_call: TRBJ2-7; v_call: TRBV5-1; cdr3_length: 13; clone_size: -; d_call: -
cdr3_aa: CAISEWGPPQETQYF; cdr3_nt: TGTGCCATCAGTGAGTGGGGGCCCCCCCAGGAGACCCAGTACTTC; j_call: TRBJ2-5; v_call: TRBV10-3; cdr3_length: 15; clone_size: few; d_call: -
cdr3_aa: CASSLVADRGNEQFF; cdr3_nt: TGCGCCAGCAGCTTGGTAGCGGACAGGGGCAATGAGCAGTTCTTC; j_call: TRBJ2-1; v_call: TRBV5-1; cdr3_length: 15; clone_size: -; d_call: TRBD1
cdr3_aa: CASSRLGTPKENTEAFF; cdr3_nt: TGTGCCAGCAGCCGGCTCGGGACACCAAAAGAGAACACTGAAGCTTTCTTT; j_call: TRBJ1-1; v_call: TRBV7-2; cdr3_length: 17; clone_size: -; d_call: -
cdr3_aa: CASRKGGVDASSYNEQFF; cdr3_nt: TGTGCCAGCAGAAAGGGTGGAGTTGACGCCAGCTCCTACAATGAGCAGTTCTTC; j_call: TRBJ2-1; v_call: TRBV6-2/TRBV6-3; cdr3_length: 18; clone_size: -; d_call: -
cdr3_aa: CASSLSFPGEQYF; cdr3_nt: TGTGCCAGCAGTTTAAGTTTTCCGGGGGAGCAGTACTTC; j_call: TRBJ2-7; v_call: TRBV28; cdr3_length: 13; clone_size: few; d_call: -
cdr3_aa: CASSLKRTLISDTQYF; cdr3_nt: TGCGCCAGCAGCTTGAAAAGGACTCTCATATCAGATACGCAGTATTTT; j_call: TRBJ2-3; v_call: TRBV5-1; cdr3_length: 16; clone_size: -; d_call: -
cdr3_aa: CASSLGPYYEQYF; cdr3_nt: TGTGCCAGCAGTCTCGGGCCTTACTACGAGCAGTACTTC; j_call: TRBJ2-7; v_call: TRBV27; cdr3_length: 13; clone_size: once; d_call: -
cdr3_aa: CASSTTDLNTEAFF; cdr3_nt: TGTGCCAGCAGCACTACAGACTTAAACACTGAAGCTTTCTTT; j_call: TRBJ1-1; v_call: TRBV12-3/TRBV12-4; cdr3_length: 14; clone_size: -; d_call: -
cdr3_aa: CASSLGRGELFF; cdr3_nt: TGTGCCAGCAGCCTCGGTCGCGGGGAGCTGTTTTTT; j_call: TRBJ2-2; v_call: TRBV14; cdr3_length: 12; clone_size: -; d_call: -
cdr3_aa: CASSGRDRVRNEQFF; cdr3_nt: TGTGCCAGCAGTGGCCGGGACAGGGTACGGAATGAGCAGTTCTTC; j_call: TRBJ2-1; v_call: TRBV27; cdr3_length: 15; clone_size: few; d_call: TRBD1
cdr3_aa: CASSSLNYGYTF; cdr3_nt: TGTGCCAGCAGTTCACTAAACTATGGCTACACCTTC; j_call: TRBJ1-2; v_call: TRBV12-3/TRBV12-4; cdr3_length: 12; clone_size: few; d_call: -
cdr3_aa: CASSPPVPQISSGANVLTF; cdr3_nt: TGTGCCAGCAGCCCCCCGGTCCCTCAAATTAGCTCTGGGGCCAACGTCCTGACTTTC; j_call: TRBJ2-6; v_call: TRBV14; cdr3_length: 19; clone_size: -; d_call: -
cdr3_aa: CASSLGGIRTDTQYF; cdr3_nt: TGTGCCAGCAGCTTAGGCGGGATTCGCACAGATACGCAGTATTTT; j_call: TRBJ2-3; v_call: TRBV7-2; cdr3_length: 15; clone_size: -; d_call: -
cdr3_aa: CSAPGRSNTGELFF; cdr3_nt: TGCAGCGCCCCGGGGCGATCGAACACCGGGGAGCTGTTTTTT; j_call: TRBJ2-2; v_call: TRBV20-1; cdr3_length: 14; clone_size: -; d_call: -
cdr3_aa: CASSQDQIASSYNEQFF; cdr3_nt: TGCGCCAGCAGCCAAGATCAGATTGCGAGCTCCTACAATGAGCAGTTCTTC; j_call: TRBJ2-1; v_call: TRBV4-3; cdr3_length: 17; clone_size: -; d_call: -
cdr3_aa: CASSNPPNTEAFF; cdr3_nt: TGTGCCAGTAGTAATCCCCCGAACACTGAAGCTTTCTTT; j_call: TRBJ1-1; v_call: TRBV19; cdr3_length: 13; clone_size: -; d_call: -
cdr3_aa: CAISDLAGSKNIQYF; cdr3_nt: TGTGCCATCAGTGATCTAGCGGGATCAAAAAACATTCAGTACTTC; j_call: TRBJ2-4; v_call: TRBV10-3; cdr3_length: 15; clone_size: -; d_call: TRBD2
cdr3_aa: CASRSQGLAGETQYF; cdr3_nt: TGTGCCAGCAGATCCCAGGGACTAGCTGGAGAGACCCAGTACTTC; j_call: TRBJ2-5; v_call: TRBV7-2; cdr3_length: 15; clone_size: -; d_call: TRBD2
cdr3_aa: CSAAGGNTEAFF; cdr3_nt: TGCAGCGCGGCAGGGGGGAACACTGAAGCTTTCTTT; j_call: TRBJ1-1; v_call: TRBV20-1; cdr3_length: 12; clone_size: few; d_call: TRBD1
cdr3_aa: CSARDRPYGYTF; cdr3_nt: TGCAGTGCTAGAGATCGCCCCTATGGCTACACCTTC; j_call: TRBJ1-2; v_call: TRBV20-1; cdr3_length: 12; clone_size: few; d_call: -
cdr3_aa: CASSQEISGSYEQYF; cdr3_nt: TGCGCCAGCAGCCAAGAAATTAGCGGCTCCTACGAGCAGTACTTC; j_call: TRBJ2-7; v_call: TRBV4-3; cdr3_length: 15; clone_size: -; d_call: -
cdr3_aa: CASSDFVATNQETQYF; cdr3_nt: TGTGCCAGCAGTGATTTCGTTGCCACGAACCAAGAGACCCAGTACTTC; j_call: TRBJ2-5; v_call: TRBV25-1; cdr3_length: 16; clone_size: -; d_call: -
cdr3_aa: CASSDRLSGANVLTF; cdr3_nt: TGTGCCAGCAGTGATCGGCTCTCTGGGGCCAACGTCCTGACTTTC; j_call: TRBJ2-6; v_call: TRBV2; cdr3_length: 15; clone_size: -; d_call: -
cdr3_aa: CASSLAGGELFF; cdr3_nt: TGTGCCAGCAGTTTAGCTGGGGGGGAGCTGTTTTTT; j_call: TRBJ2-2; v_call: TRBV12-3/TRBV12-4; cdr3_length: 12; clone_size: -; d_call: -
cdr3_aa: CASSRGLAGVTYEQYF; cdr3_nt: TGTGCCAGCAGCCGGGGACTAGCGGGAGTAACCTACGAGCAGTACTTC; j_call: TRBJ2-7; v_call: TRBV6-2/TRBV6-3; cdr3_length: 16; clone_size: few; d_call: TRBD2
cdr3_aa: CASSLGGQGNEKLFF; cdr3_nt: TGCGCCAGCAGCTTGGGGGGACAGGGGAATGAAAAACTGTTTTTT; j_call: TRBJ1-4; v_call: TRBV5-1; cdr3_length: 15; clone_size: -; d_call: TRBD1
cdr3_aa: CASSFRQSYNEQFF; cdr3_nt: TGTGCCAGCAGCTTTCGACAGAGTTACAATGAGCAGTTCTTC; j_call: TRBJ2-1; v_call: TRBV7-2; cdr3_length: 14; clone_size: few; d_call: -
cdr3_aa: CASSSNKGGAAGNTIYF; cdr3_nt: TGTGCCAGCAGCTCCAACAAGGGGGGAGCAGCCGGAAACACCATATATTTT; j_call: TRBJ1-3; v_call: TRBV7-9; cdr3_length: 17; clone_size: -; d_call: -
cdr3_aa: CASSSPGHSFQGNTGELFF; cdr3_nt: TGTGCCAGCAGCTCCCCGGGACACAGCTTTCAGGGGAACACCGGGGAGCTGTTTTTT; j_call: TRBJ2-2; v_call: TRBV7-3; cdr3_length: 19; clone_size: -; d_call: -
cdr3_aa: CASRNPGRGEETQYF; cdr3_nt: TGTGCCAGTAGAAACCCCGGGAGAGGAGAAGAGACCCAGTACTTC; j_call: TRBJ2-5; v_call: TRBV19; cdr3_length: 15; clone_size: few; d_call: -
cdr3_aa: CSATSGQGNGYTF; cdr3_nt: TGCAGCGCTACCTCGGGACAGGGGAATGGCTACACCTTC; j_call: TRBJ1-2; v_call: TRBV29-1; cdr3_length: 13; clone_size: few; d_call: TRBD1
cdr3_aa: CASGGMGQRLAGVNEQFF; cdr3_nt: TGTGCCAGCGGGGGTATGGGTCAGAGACTAGCGGGAGTTAATGAGCAGTTCTTC; j_call: TRBJ2-1; v_call: TRBV7-3; cdr3_length: 18; clone_size: few; d_call: TRBD2
cdr3_aa: CAPDPRSPYGYTF; cdr3_nt: TGTGCCCCAGACCCGCGTAGCCCTTATGGCTACACCTTC; j_call: TRBJ1-2; v_call: TRBV5-4; cdr3_length: 13; clone_size: -; d_call: -
cdr3_aa: CASSGWAPGANVLTF; cdr3_nt: TGTGCCAGCAGTGGATGGGCGCCTGGGGCCAACGTCCTGACTTTC; j_call: TRBJ2-6; v_call: TRBV6-1; cdr3_length: 15; clone_size: many; d_call: -
cdr3_aa: CASSRDSSTGELFF; cdr3_nt: TGTGCCAGCTCGCGGGACTCCAGCACCGGGGAGCTGTTTTTT; j_call: TRBJ2-2; v_call: TRBV18; cdr3_length: 14; clone_size: -; d_call: -
cdr3_aa: CAWSVGSGAETQYF; cdr3_nt: TGTGCCTGGAGTGTTGGTAGCGGGGCAGAGACCCAGTACTTC; j_call: TRBJ2-5; v_call: TRBV30; cdr3_length: 14; clone_size: -; d_call: TRBD2
cdr3_aa: CASSLVANYGYTF; cdr3_nt: TGTGCCAGCAGCTTAGTAGCTAACTATGGCTACACCTTC; j_call: TRBJ1-2; v_call: TRBV7-2; cdr3_length: 13; clone_size: many; d_call: -
cdr3_aa: CASSSLAGGPSGELFF; cdr3_nt: TGTGCCAGCAGCTCGCTAGCGGGAGGGCCCTCCGGGGAGCTGTTTTTT; j_call: TRBJ2-2; v_call: TRBV5-6; cdr3_length: 16; clone_size: few; d_call: TRBD2
cdr3_aa: CASSLLTGTSVYNEQFF; cdr3_nt: TGTGCCAGCAGCCTGCTAACCGGGACTAGCGTGTACAATGAGCAGTTCTTC; j_call: TRBJ2-1; v_call: TRBV5-6; cdr3_length: 17; clone_size: -; d_call: TRBD2
cdr3_aa: CASSLEVISGTDTQYF; cdr3_nt: TGCGCCAGCAGCTTGGAAGTGATCTCAGGGACAGATACGCAGTATTTT; j_call: TRBJ2-3; v_call: TRBV5-1; cdr3_length: 16; clone_size: few; d_call: -
cdr3_aa: CASSPQRDLLFF; cdr3_nt: TGTGCCAGCAGCCCCCAGCGGGACCTTCTGTTCTTC; j_call: TRBJ2-1; v_call: TRBV14; cdr3_length: 12; clone_size: -; d_call: TRBD2
cdr3_aa: CGSRQADNQPQHF; cdr3_nt: TGTGGCAGCAGACAGGCCGACAATCAGCCCCAGCATTTT; j_call: TRBJ1-5; v_call: TRBV12-3/TRBV12-4; cdr3_length: 13; clone_size: -; d_call: -
cdr3_aa: CSAPPGGAVNQPQHF; cdr3_nt: TGCAGTGCTCCCCCGGGGGGGGCAGTCAATCAGCCCCAGCATTTT; j_call: TRBJ1-5; v_call: TRBV20-1; cdr3_length: 15; clone_size: -; d_call: -
cdr3_aa: CASSSVAGVNTGELFF; cdr3_nt: TGCGCCAGCAGCTCGGTAGCGGGAGTAAACACCGGGGAGCTGTTTTTT; j_call: TRBJ2-2; v_call: TRBV5-1; cdr3_length: 16; clone_size: -; d_call: TRBD2
cdr3_aa: CASSQGLRSGEQFF; cdr3_nt: TGTGCCAGCAGTCAGGGACTCCGTTCCGGTGAGCAGTTCTTC; j_call: TRBJ2-1; v_call: TRBV27; cdr3_length: 14; clone_size: many; d_call: -
cdr3_aa: CAWSVPTGSSYNEQFF; cdr3_nt: TGTGCCTGGAGTGTACCTACGGGGAGCTCCTACAATGAGCAGTTCTTC; j_call: TRBJ2-1; v_call: TRBV30; cdr3_length: 16; clone_size: few; d_call: -
cdr3_aa: CSDLQGSREGTQYF; cdr3_nt: TGCAGCGATCTACAGGGTTCCCGGGAAGGGACCCAGTACTTC; j_call: TRBJ2-5; v_call: TRBV29-1; cdr3_length: 14; clone_size: -; d_call: -
cdr3_aa: CASSLSAGEGETQYF; cdr3_nt: TGTGCCAGCAGTTTATCGGCGGGAGAGGGCGAGACCCAGTACTTC; j_call: TRBJ2-5; v_call: TRBV27; cdr3_length: 15; clone_size: few; d_call: TRBD2